This is a list of T cell receptor beta chains from one sample in a study of T-cell reconstitution after alpha-beta-depleted transplantation in children. Each CDR3 protein is one row after TCRdb ran MiXCR on the PCR reads. The table includes hundreds of thousands of distinct CDR3 sequences, roughly an eighth detected once. The sample consisted of PBMCs from the stem cell graft donor, taken from the stem cell graft. The receptors come from a human donor who donated a stem cell graft to a child with combined immunodeficiency. The CDR3 runs from the conserved cysteine through the conserved F or W. Fields, in order: V gene, J gene, CDR3 protein.

>TRBV29-1|TRBJ1-2
CSVSGQGFFYGYTF
>TRBV29-1|TRBJ2-2
CSVSFQRRGTGELFF
>TRBV20-1|TRBJ2-7
CSARFWTGPYEQYF
>TRBV20-1|TRBJ1-1
CSARGVVGVTEAFF
>TRBV27|TRBJ2-7
CASSLTGTSDPYEQYF
>TRBV28|TRBJ2-3
CASSPGTGGRTTQYF
>TRBV5-1|TRBJ1-1
CASSFDGGATEAFF
>TRBV9|TRBJ2-5
CASSVGLGIETQYF
>TRBV4-3|TRBJ2-6
CASSPTSGSGANVLTF
>TRBV27|TRBJ2-6
CASSLSAGTGANVLTF
>TRBV2|TRBJ1-1
CASSARDSQEAFF
>TRBV29-1|TRBJ2-3
CSVDGSGTDTQYF
>TRBV20-1|TRBJ2-5
CCARDFRLAGGPSDETQYF
>TRBV6-2/TRBV6-3|TRBJ2-1
CASNLSGGPLNEQFF
>TRBV5-1|TRBJ2-5
CASSPRDRRRETQYF
>TRBV29-1|TRBJ2-1
CSVGTGVSYNEQFF
>TRBV6-1|TRBJ1-4
CASSQQGATNEKLFF
>TRBV5-1|TRBJ2-1
CASSLSLAGTPNEQFF
>TRBV15|TRBJ2-5
CATSSPGELAGIETQYF
>TRBV7-9|TRBJ1-1
CASSFLYTEAFF
>TRBV5-6|TRBJ2-5
CASSYLTGRETQYF
>TRBV1|TRBJ2-5
CTSSQGLVLKTQYF
>TRBV12-3/TRBV12-4|TRBJ2-3
CASSSASGGADTQYF
>TRBV7-2|TRBJ2-3
CASSRGLAGPSTDTQYF
>TRBV9|TRBJ2-7
CAGSVSGVREQYF
>TRBV2|TRBJ1-3
CASRATGALSGNTIYF
>TRBV12-3/TRBV12-4|TRBJ2-7
CASSFDSLEQYF
>TRBV6-2/TRBV6-3|TRBJ2-1
CASSLLLLGHSSYNEQFF